One and the same sample provided the 19 T cell receptor beta chains below, sequenced in a study of blood T cell repertoires in COVID-19. Clones were sequenced by immunoSEQ multiplex PCR, and TCRdb holds only the in-frame ones, with some missing. The sample lists about 230,000 clones; about 87% were seen once. Input material: PBMCs or T cells enriched from blood (not recorded which). Source of these receptors: a woman in her thirties who had been exposed to COVID-19.

J is TRBJ1-1 and V is TRBV19; possible D gene TRBD1, 5 bases. This CDR3 spans 12 amino acids. Germline V CDR1 and CDR2: LNHDA, SQIVND (reference sequence). Deletions cut 7 bases from V and 6 bases from J, with 12 bases between. In DNA form, the CDR3 reads TGTGCCAGTAAAGGCAGGGAGGCTGAAGCTTTCTTT. Its protein is CASKGREAEAFF.

The CDR3 DNA sequence: TGTGCCAGCAGGAGGGTGGCCTACAATGAGCAGTTCTTC. This translates into CASRRVAYNEQFF. The rearrangement uses TRBV6-5 and TRBJ2-1, with a weak D call TRBD2 (5 bases). The V gene lost 6 bases and the J gene lost 2 bases, with 8 bases spanning the gap. This CDR3 has 13 residues. CDR1 and CDR2 from the germline V gene are MNHEY and SVGAGI.

The chain employs TRBV25-1 and TRBJ1-6, with 7 bases aligning to TRBD1. V lost 6 bases, J lost 7 bases, and 9 bases stayed unmatched. The germline CDR1 and CDR2 sequences are MGHDK and SYGVNS. The CDR3 consists of 15 residues. This CDR3 is CASRDPGQPNSPLHF. The CDR3 coding sequence is TGTGCCAGCAGGGACCCGGGACAGCCAAATTCACCCCTCCACTTT.

The J gene is TRBJ2-7, the V gene TRBV9; 9 bases line up with TRBD1. Germline V CDR1 and CDR2: SGDLS, YYNGEE. With 4 bases clipped from V and 6 bases from J, the junction kept 8 bases outside the gene matches. The CDR3 totals 14 residues. CDR3 in DNA: TGTGCCAGCAGCCCGGGACAGGGACGGGTCGAGCAGTACTTC. This sequence encodes CASSPGQGRVEQYF.

The chain joins TRBV5-6 to TRBJ2-7, with TRBD2 identical over 7 bases. V shed 2 bases, J shed 2 bases, and the junction held 1 base outside the gene matches. CDR1 and CDR2 (germline): SGHDT, YYEEEE. This CDR3 has 13 residues. CDR3 bases: TGTGCCAGCAGCTTTACTAGCGCCTACGAGCAGTACTTC. Translating it yields CASSFTSAYEQYF.

This clone was counted between two and nine times. The J gene is TRBJ1-1, the V gene TRBV7-9; no clear D. Germline V CDR1 and CDR2: SEHNR, FQNEAQ (reference sequence). V lost 6 bases and J 6 bases, leaving 14 bases between the germline ends. The CDR3 contains 13 residues. The CDR3 sequence: CASRPEGWAEAFF. The CDR3 region has the DNA TGTGCCAGCAGGCCGGAGGGATGGGCTGAAGCTTTCTTT.

A single count supports this clone. CDR3 amino acids: CASSAGGALSYEQYF. CDR3 nucleotide sequence: TGTGCCAGCAGCGCGGGGGGGGCTTTATCCTACGAGCAGTACTTC. The chain has TRBV9 and TRBJ2-7, with 8 nucleotides matching TRBD2. The germline gives CDR1 SGDLS, CDR2 YYNGEE. Losses at the gene ends were 3 bases for V and 1 base for J; bases not matched to a gene: 6. This CDR3 has 15 amino acids.

This clone has just one count. In nucleotides, the CDR3 is TGCGCCAGCCGGGACCCCCGCGGTAGGGGGCTAGACGAGCAGTACTTC. As protein: CASRDPRGRGLDEQYF. This chain joins TRBV23-1 and TRBJ2-7, with 7 positions matching TRBD1. TRBV23-1 is classed as an ORF, of uncertain function. The junction had 18 bases not matched to a gene; V was cut back by 8 bases and J by 5 bases. The CDR3 runs 16 residues.

The gene calls are TRBV6-4 and TRBJ2-1; 10 nucleotides line up with TRBD2. The V gene end was trimmed by 10 bases and the J gene end by 6 bases; junction bases not matched to a gene: 15. Germline V gives CDR1 MRHNA, CDR2 SNTAGT. This CDR3 is 16 amino acids long. In DNA form, the CDR3 reads TGTGCCACCACCCCAGAAGCGGGAGGGCCGTTCAATGAGCAGTTCTTC. Its protein is CATTPEAGGPFNEQFF.

V and J are TRBV10-3 and TRBJ2-3, with 7 positions matching TRBD1. With V trimmed by 3 bases and J by 2 bases, 8 bases remained unmatched. The CDR3 contains 16 residues. CDR1 and CDR2 (germline): ENHRY, SYGVKD. This chain's CDR3 is CAISDPGGPITDTQYF. DNA of the CDR3: TGTGCCATCAGTGATCCAGGGGGACCCATCACAGATACGCAGTATTTT.

The V and J genes are TRBV27 and TRBJ2-5, with 8 bases fitting TRBD1. After removal of 1 base from V and 1 base from J, the junction contained 2 bases not matched to a gene. The germline V gene has CDR1 MNHEY and CDR2 SMNVEV (reference sequence). This CDR3 contains 15 residues. This CDR3 is CASSLFTGGQETQYF. As DNA, the CDR3 is TGTGCCAGCAGTTTATTCACAGGGGGCCAAGAGACCCAGTACTTC.

V is TRBV11-2 and J is TRBJ2-5; 7 nucleotides agree with TRBD2. Trimming cost V 0 bases and J 4 bases; bases outside gene matches: 2. Looked up from germline, CDR1 is SGHAT and CDR2 is FQNNGV. The CDR3 consists of 14 residues. CDR3 sequence (DNA): TGTGCCAGCAGCTTAGATTCGGGGGGAGAGACCCAGTACTTC. Translating it yields CASSLDSGGETQYF. Variable domain in full (rest from reference TRBV11-2 and TRBJ2-5): EAGVAQSPRYKIIEKRQSVAFWCNPISGHATLYWYQQILGQGPKLLIQFQNNGVVDDSQLPKDRFSAERLKGVDSTLKIQPAKLEDSAVYLCASSLDSGGETQYFGPGTRLLVL.

The count of this clone is one. The chain combines TRBV9 with TRBJ2-7, with D possibly being TRBD1 (5 bases). With 3 bases removed from V and 2 bases from J, the gap between germline ends came to 15 bases. CDR3 length: 15 amino acids. Germline values: CDR1 SGDLS, CDR2 YYNGEE. The CDR3 here is CASSASSGYPYEQYF. For the CDR3, the DNA is TGTGCCAGCAGCGCGTCATCAGGGTATCCCTACGAGCAGTACTTC.

The chain joins TRBV19 to TRBJ2-3; TRBD2 aligns across 7 bases. The CDR3 is 17 amino acids. The V gene's germline CDR1 is LNHDA and CDR2 SQIVND (reference sequence). Trimming took 6 bases from V and 3 from J; bases not matched to a gene: 15. DNA of the CDR3: TGTGCCAGTAGCTGGCGGGGCCCCTCCGGGGGGACAGATACGCAGTATTTT. Translation: CASSWRGPSGGTDTQYF.

This chain connects TRBV24-1 to TRBJ1-5; D is perhaps TRBD1 (5 bases). The CDR3 is 12 residues long. The V and J ends lost 8 bases and 3 bases respectively, with 7 bases between them. Germline-derived CDR1 and CDR2 are KGHDR and SFDVKD. The CDR3 loop reads CATTTANQPQHF. The CDR3 DNA reads TGTGCCACCACGACAGCCAATCAGCCCCAGCATTTT.

The V gene is TRBV6-4, the J gene TRBJ2-1; 7 nucleotides line up with TRBD2. CDR1 is MRHNA, CDR2 SNTAGT, per germline. This CDR3 is built from 16 residues. J lost 6 bases, V lost 4 bases, and 12 bases had no gene match. The CDR3 coding sequence is TGTGCCAGCAGTGGGCAAGCGGGACTCCTCTCCAATGAGCAGTTCTTC. Amino acid sequence: CASSGQAGLLSNEQFF.

The rearrangement uses TRBV7-8 and TRBJ2-7; 7 bases line up with TRBD2. In germline, CDR1 is SGHVS, CDR2 FQNEAQ. The CDR3 covers 16 residues. Losses at the gene ends were 5 bases for V and 0 bases for J; bases not matched to a gene: 10. The CDR3 here is CASSRDTGGGSYEQYF. CDR3 nucleotide sequence: TGTGCCAGCAGCCGCGATACGGGCGGGGGCTCCTACGAGCAGTACTTC.

The chain has TRBV28 and TRBJ2-2; TRBD1 matches 11 bases. Germline CDR1 reads MDHEN; CDR2 reads SYDVKM. V lost 6 bases to trimming and J lost 8 bases; unmatched junction nucleotides: 5. The CDR3 covers 14 residues. The CDR3 region has the DNA TGTGCCAGCAGGACGGGACAGGGGGTAGGGGAGCTGTTTTTT. It translates to CASRTGQGVGELFF.

The table lists this clone with a few counts. The chain couples TRBV6-5 to TRBJ1-3; D may be TRBD1 (5 bases). This CDR3 comprises 14 residues. V lost 6 bases, J lost 2 bases, and 11 bases lay in between. Looked up from germline, CDR1 is MNHEY and CDR2 is SVGAGI. For the CDR3, the DNA is TGTGCCAGCAGAAGAGACAGCACTGGAAACACCATATATTTT. It encodes CASRRDSTGNTIYF.